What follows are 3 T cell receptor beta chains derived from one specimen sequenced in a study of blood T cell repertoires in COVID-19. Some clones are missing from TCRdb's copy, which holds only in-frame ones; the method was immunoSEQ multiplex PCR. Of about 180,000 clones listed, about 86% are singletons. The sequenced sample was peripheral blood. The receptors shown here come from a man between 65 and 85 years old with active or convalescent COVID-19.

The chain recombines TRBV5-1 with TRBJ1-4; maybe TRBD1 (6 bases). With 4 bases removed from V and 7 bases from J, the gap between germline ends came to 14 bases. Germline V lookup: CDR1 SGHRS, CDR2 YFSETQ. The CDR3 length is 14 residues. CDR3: CASSTGTSSEKLFF. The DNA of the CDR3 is TGCGCCAGCAGCACAGGGACATCCTCTGAAAAACTGTTTTTT.

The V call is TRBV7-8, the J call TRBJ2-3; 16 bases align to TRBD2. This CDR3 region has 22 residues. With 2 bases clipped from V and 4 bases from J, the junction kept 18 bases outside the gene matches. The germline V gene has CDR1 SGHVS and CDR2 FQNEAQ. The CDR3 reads CASSLKRPGTSGGAVGSDTQYF. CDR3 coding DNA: TGTGCCAGCAGCTTAAAAAGACCCGGGACTAGCGGGGGGGCGGTTGGTTCAGATACGCAGTATTTT.

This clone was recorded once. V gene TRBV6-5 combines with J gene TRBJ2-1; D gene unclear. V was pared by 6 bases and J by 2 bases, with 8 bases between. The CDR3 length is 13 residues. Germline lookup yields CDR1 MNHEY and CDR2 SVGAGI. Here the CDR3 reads CASSHRTYNEQFF. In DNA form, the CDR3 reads TGTGCCAGCAGCCACAGAACCTACAATGAGCAGTTCTTC.